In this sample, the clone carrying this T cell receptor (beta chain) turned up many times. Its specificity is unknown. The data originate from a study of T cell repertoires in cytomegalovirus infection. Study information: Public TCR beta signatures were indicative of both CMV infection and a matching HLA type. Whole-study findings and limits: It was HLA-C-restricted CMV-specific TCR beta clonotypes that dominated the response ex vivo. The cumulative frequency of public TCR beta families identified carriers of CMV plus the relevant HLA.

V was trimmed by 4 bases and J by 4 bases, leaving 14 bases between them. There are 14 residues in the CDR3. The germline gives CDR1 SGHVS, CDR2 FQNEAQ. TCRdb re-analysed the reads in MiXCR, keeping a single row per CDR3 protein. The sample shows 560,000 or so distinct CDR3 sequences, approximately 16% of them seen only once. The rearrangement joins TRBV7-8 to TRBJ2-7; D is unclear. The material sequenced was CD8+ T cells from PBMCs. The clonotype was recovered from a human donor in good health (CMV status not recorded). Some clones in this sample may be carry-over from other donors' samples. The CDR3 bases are TGTGCCAGCAGCTCAAAGGGAACCCGATACGAGCAGTACTTC. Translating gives CASSSKGTRYEQYF.